One sample yielded the 29 T cell receptor beta chains listed below, sequenced in a study of human versus mouse CDR3 diversity and MHC coevolution (dated by TCRdb to the late 2010s). The library was produced with the immunoSEQ multiplex PCR assay. The table was pulled from immuneACCESS by TCRdb, which kept in-frame rearrangements only. Such tables lose some clones; where checked, under half of the loss comes from unresolved V genes, and the rest has no known cause. This sample is represented by tens of thousands of clones; roughly 94% of them were singletons. The ten largest clones represent under 20% of the sample. Sequenced sample: naive CD4+ T cells from blood. The sample's cell subset or site label is to be understood as: CD45RO-negative CD62L-positive naive CD4 T cells. These receptors were obtained from a person in their 60s in good health.

The J gene is TRBJ2-2, the V gene TRBV7-9; 8 bases fit TRBD1. V was clipped by 5 bases and J by 6 bases; unmatched bases: 14. This CDR3 is 17 amino acids long. The germline V gene has CDR1 SEHNR and CDR2 FQNEAQ (reference sequence). The CDR3 loop is CASSKWTGRFMAGELFF. The CDR3 DNA reads TGTGCCAGCAGCAAATGGACAGGGCGGTTTATGGCCGGGGAGCTGTTTTTT.

The V gene is TRBV6-5, the J gene TRBJ2-7; 9 bases agree with TRBD1. The CDR3 length is 13 residues. V lost 5 bases, J lost 6 bases, and 5 bases stayed unmatched. Germline CDR1 is MNHEY and CDR2 is SVGAGI. The CDR3: CASSRTGEGEQYF. CDR3 nucleotides: TGTGCCAGCAGTAGGACAGGGGAGGGCGAGCAGTACTTC.

V and J are TRBV6-5 and TRBJ1-3, with 7 bases that match TRBD1. V was clipped by 1 base and J by 4 bases; unmatched bases: 1. Germline assignment: CDR1 MNHEY and CDR2 SVGAGI. The CDR3 length is 14 residues. In nucleotides, the CDR3 is TGTGCCAGCAGTTACTTGGGACAGGGAAACACCATATATTTT. Translating gives CASSYLGQGNTIYF.

V and J are TRBV5-1 and TRBJ2-2; 8 bases map to TRBD2. V shed 7 bases and J 0 bases; nucleotides not matched to a gene: 5. This CDR3 has 15 residues. CDR1 is SGHRS, CDR2 YFSETQ, per germline. CDR3 amino acids: CASYGGATNTGELFF. For the CDR3, the DNA is TGCGCCAGCTACGGGGGGGCAACGAACACCGGGGAGCTGTTTTTT.

This clone was observed a few times. The V gene is TRBV5-1, the J gene TRBJ2-5; 7 nucleotides line up with TRBD1. The V gene end was trimmed by 4 bases and the J gene end by 5 bases; junction bases not matched to a gene: 11. The CDR3 spans 15 residues. Germline V gene sequence: CDR1 SGHRS, CDR2 YFSETQ. The CDR3 is CASSPETGTRETQYF. The CDR3 nucleotides read TGCGCCAGCAGCCCTGAGACAGGGACCAGGGAGACCCAGTACTTC.

This chain uses TRBV6-1 with TRBJ2-7; the match to TRBD1 covers 7 bases. CDR3 size: 15 residues. After removal of 5 bases from V and 5 bases from J, the junction contained 12 bases not matched to a gene. Looked up from germline, CDR1 is MNHNS and CDR2 is SASEGT. The CDR3 DNA is TGTGCCAGCAGTTCTTTAGGGACAGAGGTAGACGAGCAGTACTTC. Encoded protein: CASSSLGTEVDEQYF.

The gene calls are TRBV4-2 and TRBJ2-1, with 7 bases identical to TRBD2. This CDR3 contains 15 residues. The germline CDR1 and CDR2 sequences are LGHNA and YNFKEQ. V lost 1 base to trimming and J lost 10 bases; unmatched junction nucleotides: 10. Here the CDR3 reads CASSQGRGEGREQFF. CDR3 DNA sequence: TGTGCCAGCAGCCAAGGTCGCGGGGAGGGCCGAGAGCAGTTCTTC.

This chain joins TRBV7-9 and TRBJ2-1; TRBD1 is a possible D gene (5 bases). In germline, CDR1 is SEHNR, CDR2 FQNEAQ (reference sequence). With 1 base removed from V and 0 bases from J, the gap between germline ends came to 7 bases. This CDR3 is 15 amino acids long. DNA for the CDR3: TGTGCCAGCAGCTTAGGGACAAGCTCCTACAATGAGCAGTTCTTC. Amino acids: CASSLGTSSYNEQFF.

CDR3 amino acids: CASSYGPQGDAFF. The CDR3 DNA reads as TGTGCCAGCAGTTACGGCCCACAGGGGGACGCTTTCTTT. This sequence joins TRBV6-5 and TRBJ1-1, with 8 bases fitting TRBD1. Per germline, CDR1 MNHEY and CDR2 SVGAGI. The CDR3 loop spans 13 amino acids. V was clipped by 2 bases and J by 11 bases; unmatched bases: 7.

This chain uses TRBV5-5 with TRBJ1-1; weak D call: TRBD1 (6 bases). Germline lookup yields CDR1 SGHKS and CDR2 YYEKEE (reference sequence). The CDR3 has 15 residues. V gave up 4 bases and J gave up 0 bases, with 13 bases separating them. Written as DNA, the CDR3 is TGTGCCAGCAGCGGACAGACTACTATGAACACTGAAGCTTTCTTT. This codes for CASSGQTTMNTEAFF.

The V call is TRBV5-1, the J call TRBJ1-4, with no clear D. The germline V and J ends were trimmed by 7 bases and 3 bases, with 13 bases remaining between them. CDR3 length: 14 residues. Per the germline V gene, CDR1 is SGHRS and CDR2 is YFSETQ. CDR3 DNA: TGCGCCAGCCAGCCGGGGTTAGCTAATGAAAAACTGTTTTTT. Amino acids: CASQPGLANEKLFF. The variable domain in full, completed from reference TRBV5-1 and TRBJ1-4, reads KAGVTQTPRYLIKTRGQQVTLSCSPISGHRSVSWYQQTPGQGLQFLFEYFSETQRNKGNFPGRFSGRQFSNSRSEMNVSTLELGDSALYLCASQPGLANEKLFFGSGTQLSVL.

This clone was detected only once. The CDR3 DNA is TGTGCCAGTAGTTACAGGGGAACCTCCTACGAGCAGTACTTC. Translation: CASSYRGTSYEQYF. The V and J genes are TRBV19 and TRBJ2-5, with TRBD1 matching over 7 bases. The DNA end is more similar to TRBJ2-7, so the J call may be wrong. Germline V CDR1 and CDR2: LNHDA, SQIVND (reference sequence). This CDR3 comprises 14 residues.

The chain joins TRBV25-1 to TRBJ1-1; D is undetermined. Germline V gene lookup returns CDR1 MGHDK and CDR2 SYGVNS. CDR3 length: 15 amino acids. V was cut by 0 bases and J by 0 bases, with 8 bases left in between. Here the CDR3 DNA reads TGTGCCAGCAGTGAATACGCGATTATGAACACTGAAGCTTTCTTT. Translation: CASSEYAIMNTEAFF.

This clone was observed once. The chain uses TRBV7-6 and TRBJ1-2, with 9 bases matching TRBD1. The CDR3 has 16 residues. The V segment lost 5 bases and the J segment 3 bases; nucleotides outside the gene matches: 10. The germline gives CDR1 SGHVS, CDR2 FNYEAQ. The chain's CDR3 is CASSPGQGIMDYGYTF. CDR3 nucleotide sequence: TGTGCCAGCAGCCCTGGACAGGGGATAATGGACTATGGCTACACCTTC.

The V and J genes are TRBV5-4 and TRBJ1-1, with TRBD1 as a possible D gene (5 bases). CDR1 and CDR2 from the germline V gene are SGHNT and YYREEE (reference sequence). The CDR3 has 13 residues. V lost 4 bases, J lost 0 bases, and 7 bases lay in between. For the CDR3, the DNA is TGTGCCAGCAGCACGACAGTGAACACTGAAGCTTTCTTT. Amino acids: CASSTTVNTEAFF.

The V gene is TRBV11-2, the J gene TRBJ2-7; 12 bases are shared with TRBD2. The CDR3 consists of 16 residues. Per germline, CDR1 SGHAT and CDR2 FQNNGV. V shed 2 bases and J 6 bases; nucleotides not matched to a gene: 8. The CDR3, as DNA: TGTGCCAGCAGCTTACTAGCGGGAGGGCCCAACGGCGAGCAGTACTTC. Its protein is CASSLLAGGPNGEQYF.

This sequence joins TRBV19 and TRBJ1-1; D unclear. V was cut by 4 bases and J by 5 bases, with 11 bases left in between. The CDR3 runs 13 residues. Germline assignment: CDR1 LNHDA and CDR2 SQIVND (reference sequence). CDR3 DNA sequence: TGTGCCAGTAGTACCCTCTCGGTTACTGAAGCTTTCTTT. This codes for CASSTLSVTEAFF.

The CDR3 here is CASSLSGSYEQYF. The CDR3 region has the DNA TGTGCCAGCAGCCTTAGCGGGTCCTACGAGCAGTACTTC. V gene TRBV11-2 combines with J gene TRBJ2-7; 7 positions agree with TRBD2. CDR1 and CDR2 from the germline V gene are SGHAT and FQNNGV. This CDR3 spans 13 amino acids. J lost 1 base, V lost 5 bases, and 2 bases had no gene match.

The chain recombines TRBV6-1 with TRBJ2-1, with 7 bases lining up with TRBD2. The germline CDR1 and CDR2 sequences are MNHNS and SASEGT. V shed 2 bases, J shed 15 bases, and the junction held 13 bases outside the gene matches. The CDR3 sequence is 14 residues long. The CDR3 reads CASSERAAGFWAFF. The CDR3 DNA follows: TGTGCCAGCAGTGAAAGGGCAGCGGGGTTTTGGGCGTTCTTC.

The J gene is TRBJ1-4, the V gene TRBV5-4; TRBD1 matches at 9 bases. The CDR3 consists of 15 residues. Trimming took 4 bases from V and 2 from J; bases not matched to a gene: 3. Germline values: CDR1 SGHNT, CDR2 YYREEE (reference sequence). DNA of the CDR3: TGTGCCAGCAGCCGAGGACAGGGGACTAATGAAAAACTGTTTTTT. Translated, it gives CASSRGQGTNEKLFF.

The V call is TRBV6-5, the J call TRBJ2-7, with 7 nucleotides matching TRBD1. Germline lookup yields CDR1 MNHEY and CDR2 SVGAGI. After removal of 0 bases from V and 12 bases from J, the junction contained 17 bases not matched to a gene. The CDR3 runs to 16 residues. This CDR3 is CASSYSKDRQFLLLYF. In DNA form, the CDR3 reads TGTGCCAGCAGTTACTCGAAGGACAGGCAGTTTCTTCTTCTGTACTTC.

The chain recombines TRBV5-1 with TRBJ2-7; a weak D match, TRBD1 (6 bases). V lost 4 bases, J lost 7 bases, and 27 bases lay in between. There are 17 residues in the CDR3. CDR1 and CDR2 (germline): SGHRS, YFSETQ. CDR3 amino acids: CASSDAASGAGLGEQYF. DNA of the CDR3: TGCGCCAGCAGCGACGCGGCGTCAGGGGCCGGGCTAGGAGAGCAGTACTTC.

This rearrangement joins TRBV6-4 to TRBJ2-1; TRBD2 is a possible D gene (7 bases). The CDR3 has 14 residues. Deletions cut 10 bases from V and 8 bases from J, with 21 bases between. Looked up from germline, CDR1 is MRHNA and CDR2 is SNTAGT. In DNA form, the CDR3 reads TGTGCCACCCAGCTTGGGGGCGGGAGCGATGAGCAGTTCTTC. Translating gives CATQLGGGSDEQFF.

The J gene is TRBJ1-5, the V gene TRBV6-5; 8 nucleotides line up with TRBD1. Per the germline V gene, CDR1 is MNHEY and CDR2 is SVGAGI. The CDR3 runs 14 residues. V dropped 4 bases and J dropped 5; count of bases not matched to a gene: 4. CDR3 residues: CASSSRGRDQPQHF. CDR3 in DNA: TGTGCCAGCAGTTCCAGGGGGCGTGATCAGCCCCAGCATTTT.

The genes are TRBV2 and TRBJ2-2; D remains unclear. This CDR3 is 13 amino acids long. The V end lost 7 bases, the J end lost 1 base, and 7 bases lay between the germline ends. Germline CDR1 reads SNHLY; CDR2 reads FYNNEI. The CDR3 sequence is CASTRLNTGELFF. The DNA of the CDR3 is TGTGCCAGCACCAGGTTGAACACCGGGGAGCTGTTTTTT.

V and J are TRBV4-1 and TRBJ2-2; no firm D call. CDR1 MGHRA and CDR2 YSYEKL come from the germline V gene. V shed 6 bases and J shed 3 bases, with 8 bases lying between them. There are 13 residues in the CDR3. CDR3 nucleotide sequence: TGCGCCAGCAGTCATGGAGACACCGGGGAGCTGTTTTTT. As protein: CASSHGDTGELFF.

The J gene is TRBJ2-7, the V gene TRBV29-1; TRBD1 matches at 7 bases. Germline V gives CDR1 SQVTM, CDR2 ANQGSEA. V lost 5 bases, J lost 1 base, and 8 bases stayed unmatched. CDR3 size: 14 residues. The CDR3 reads CSVSTGTASYEQYF. CDR3 bases: TGCAGCGTTTCGACAGGGACAGCGTCCTACGAGCAGTACTTC.

This sequence joins TRBV4-1 and TRBJ2-7, with D perhaps TRBD1 (6 bases). Germline loops: CDR1 MGHRA, CDR2 YSYEKL. V shed 4 bases and J shed 0 bases, with 22 bases lying between them. This CDR3 is built from 18 residues. CDR3 protein: CASSPNTGQRGFSYEQYF. CDR3 DNA sequence: TGCGCCAGCAGCCCGAATACAGGACAGAGAGGGTTCTCCTACGAGCAGTACTTC.

The J gene is TRBJ2-3, the V gene TRBV27; 7 bases map to TRBD1. Looked up from germline, CDR1 is MNHEY and CDR2 is SMNVEV (reference sequence). With 5 bases clipped from V and 8 bases from J, the junction kept 7 bases outside the gene matches. The CDR3 length is 13 residues. CDR3 loop: CASSIGGLGTQYF. The DNA for the CDR3 is TGTGCCAGCAGTATAGGGGGCTTGGGTACGCAGTATTTT.